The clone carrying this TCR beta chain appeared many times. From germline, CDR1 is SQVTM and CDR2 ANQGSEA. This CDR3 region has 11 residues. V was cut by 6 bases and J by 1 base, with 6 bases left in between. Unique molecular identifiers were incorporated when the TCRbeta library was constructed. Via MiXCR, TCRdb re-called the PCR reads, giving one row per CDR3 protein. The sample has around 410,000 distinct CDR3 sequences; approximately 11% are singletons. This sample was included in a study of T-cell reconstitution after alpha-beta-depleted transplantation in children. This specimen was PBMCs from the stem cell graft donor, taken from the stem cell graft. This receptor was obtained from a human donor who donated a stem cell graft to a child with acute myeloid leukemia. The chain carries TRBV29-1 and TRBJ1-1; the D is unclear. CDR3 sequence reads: CSVGRNTEAFF. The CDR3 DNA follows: TGCAGCGTAGGGAGGAACACTGAAGCTTTCTTT.